The 27 T cell receptor beta chains listed next were all sequenced from one sample in a study of vaccination effects on CD4 cells after COVID-19. The protocol was immunoSEQ multiplex PCR, while the TCRdb copy is restricted to in-frame clones and leaves out a portion. The table records about 73,000 clones, around 67% of them present only once. The antigens these receptors bind are not known. When ten to eleven days of culture had elapsed, CD4+ T cells were isolated. Of the BNT162b2 and mRNA-1273 vaccines, participants received two doses of one or the other. The source was CD4+ T cells from PBMCs cultured without peptide, collected after COVID-19 vaccination. These receptors all come from a human donor who received a COVID-19 vaccine.

The chain carries TRBV7-3 and TRBJ2-3; 9 nucleotides line up with TRBD2. Trimming removed 5 bases from V and 6 bases from J; junction bases left unmatched: 6. Germline V gene lookup returns CDR1 SGHTA and CDR2 FQGTGA. The CDR3 has 14 residues. This chain's CDR3 is CASSPGLAYDTQYF. The DNA for the CDR3 is TGTGCCAGCAGCCCAGGACTAGCGTACGATACGCAGTATTTT.

This chain uses TRBV18 with TRBJ2-5, with D maybe TRBD1 (6 bases). With 6 bases removed from V and 4 bases from J, the gap between germline ends came to 15 bases. The CDR3 is 14 residues long. CDR1 is KGHSH and CDR2 is LQKENI in the germline V gene. The CDR3 protein is CASSPDRGRETQYF. Here the CDR3 DNA reads TGTGCCAGCTCCCCGGACAGAGGAAGAGAGACCCAGTACTTC. Full variable domain (remainder filled in from reference TRBV18 and TRBJ2-5): NAGVMQNPRHLVRRRGQEARLRCSPMKGHSHVYWYRQLPEEGLKFMVYLQKENIIDESGMPKERFSAEFPKEGPSILRIQQVVRGDSAAYFCASSPDRGRETQYFGPGTRLLVL.

The chain uses TRBV28 and TRBJ2-4; 10 bases align to TRBD1. Germline CDR1 reads MDHEN; CDR2 reads SYDVKM. Trimming cost V 5 bases and J 8 bases; bases outside gene matches: 6. The length of the CDR3 is 14 residues. The CDR3 loop is CASSQGDRGYIQYF. DNA for the CDR3: TGTGCCAGCAGTCAAGGGGACAGGGGCTACATTCAGTACTTC. Combining the CDR3 with reference TRBV28 and TRBJ2-4 gives the whole variable domain DVKVTQSSRYLVKRTGEKVFLECVQDMDHENMFWYRQDPGLGLRLIYFSYDVKMKEKGDIPEGYSVSREKKERFSLILESASTNQTSMYLCASSQGDRGYIQYFGAGTRLSVL.

The chain recombines TRBV2 with TRBJ1-1; no clear D gene. Germline V gene data show CDR1 as SNHLY and CDR2 as FYNNEI. This CDR3 is built from 14 residues. V was shortened by 2 bases and J by 1 base, with 8 bases between the two germline ends. CDR3 protein: CASSELRENTEAFF. For the CDR3, the DNA is TGTGCCAGCAGTGAATTGAGGGAGAACACTGAAGCTTTCTTT. Full variable domain (remainder filled in from reference TRBV2 and TRBJ1-1): EPEVTQTPSHQVTQMGQEVILRCVPISNHLYFYWYRQILGQKVEFLVSFYNNEISEKSEIFDDQFSVERPDGSNFTLKIRSTKLEDSAMYFCASSELRENTEAFFGQGTRLTVV.

CDR3: CASSTELRTEAFF. In DNA, the CDR3 is TGTGCCAGTAGTACGGAGCTGCGGACTGAAGCTTTCTTT. V gene TRBV19 combines with J gene TRBJ1-1, with D unresolved. The length of the CDR3 is 13 residues. Trimming took off 4 bases at V and 5 bases at J, with 11 bases between the two ends. The germline gives CDR1 LNHDA, CDR2 SQIVND (reference sequence).

The chain is built from TRBV7-9 and TRBJ2-2; D might be TRBD1 (5 bases). CDR1 and CDR2 from the germline V gene are SEHNR and FQNEAQ (reference sequence). The CDR3 extends over 14 amino acids. V lost 10 bases to trimming and J lost 0 bases, with 12 bases between them. The chain's CDR3 is CATDRFANTGELFF. CDR3 bases: TGTGCCACAGACAGATTCGCGAACACCGGGGAGCTGTTTTTT.

The chain links TRBV19 to TRBJ1-5; TRBD1 might be the D (6 bases). The CDR3 is 16 residues long. Germline assignment: CDR1 LNHDA and CDR2 SQIVND (reference sequence). V lost 0 bases and J lost 9, with 18 bases in between. The CDR3 sequence: CASSIDAGAPSGPQHF. In DNA form, the CDR3 reads TGTGCCAGTAGTATAGATGCAGGGGCCCCTTCTGGGCCCCAGCATTTT. Supplemented by reference TRBV19 and TRBJ1-5, the full variable domain reads DGGITQSPKYLFRKEGQNVTLSCEQNLNHDAMYWYRQDPGQGLRLIYYSQIVNDFQKGDIAEGYSVSREKKESFPLTVTSAQKNPTAFYLCASSIDAGAPSGPQHFGDGTRLSIL.

The chain is built from TRBV9 and TRBJ1-3, with D perhaps TRBD1 (6 bases). V was clipped by 2 bases and J by 0 bases, with 9 bases between them. Per the germline V gene, CDR1 is SGDLS and CDR2 is YYNGEE. The CDR3 is made up of 15 amino acids. The CDR3 coding sequence is TGTGCCAGCAGCGTTGGGGGCCGCTCTGGAAACACCATATATTTT. Protein product: CASSVGGRSGNTIYF.

The rearrangement links TRBV19 to TRBJ1-3; D might be TRBD1 (5 bases). The CDR3 totals 13 residues. The V gene lost 7 bases and the J gene lost 1 base, with 8 bases spanning the gap. Germline V gene lookup returns CDR1 LNHDA and CDR2 SQIVND (reference sequence). The CDR3 region is CASTRTSGNTIYF. The CDR3 DNA follows: TGTGCCAGTACTAGGACATCTGGAAACACCATATATTTT.

The V call is TRBV5-1, the J call TRBJ2-5; weak D call: TRBD2 (6 bases). Trimming shortened V by 10 bases and J by 4 bases, and 20 bases separated the two germline ends. This CDR3 comprises 14 residues. Germline lookup yields CDR1 SGHRS and CDR2 YFSETQ. CDR3: CASTLRRGSETQYF. The CDR3, as DNA: TGCGCCTCAACCCTCAGACGGGGGTCAGAGACCCAGTACTTC.

The V call is TRBV5-1, the J call TRBJ2-7; weak D call: TRBD2 (5 bases). The CDR3 is made up of 17 amino acids. V was shortened by 2 bases and J by 2 bases, with 20 bases between the two germline ends. The germline V gene has CDR1 SGHRS and CDR2 YFSETQ. The CDR3 region has the DNA TGCGCCAGCAGCTTCGGACGGGGTTTGGTATCTACCTACGAGCAGTACGTC. Protein: CASSFGRGLVSTYEQYV.

The gene calls are TRBV4-3 and TRBJ1-4; TRBD1 is a possible D gene (5 bases). Between the trimmed V and J ends, which lost 3 bases and 7 bases, there was a span of 18 bases. The CDR3 spans 16 residues. Germline V gene sequence: CDR1 LGHNA, CDR2 YSLEER. CDR3 region: CASSHARGPRGEKLFF. The CDR3 nucleotides are TGCGCCAGCAGCCACGCTCGGGGCCCAAGGGGTGAAAAACTGTTTTTT.

This chain links TRBV19 with TRBJ2-7, with 12 positions matching TRBD1. Unmatched junction bases numbered 8, after V lost 5 bases and J lost 6 bases. In germline, CDR1 is LNHDA, CDR2 SQIVND (reference sequence). This CDR3 region has 15 residues. The CDR3 DNA reads TGTGCCAGTAGTCGAGATGGGACAGGGGGCGCCGAGCAGTACGTC. Protein product: CASSRDGTGGAEQYV.

Only a few counts were recorded for this clone. This rearrangement joins TRBV9 to TRBJ1-5; tentative D call: TRBD1 (5 bases). The CDR3 length is 14 residues. CDR1 is SGDLS, CDR2 YYNGEE, per germline. V dropped 3 bases and J dropped 3 bases, with 10 bases sitting between them. CDR3 residues: CASSGGLSNQPQHF. The DNA for the CDR3 is TGTGCCAGCAGCGGGGGACTGTCCAATCAGCCCCAGCATTTT.

The gene calls are TRBV9 and TRBJ2-2; D may be TRBD1 (5 bases). From germline, CDR1 is SGDLS and CDR2 YYNGEE. Trimming pared 4 bases from V and 4 bases from J, leaving 11 bases between. The CDR3 is 14 residues long. DNA for the CDR3: TGTGCCAGCAGCCGCGGACAATCCACCGGGGAGCTGTTTTTT. Encoded protein: CASSRGQSTGELFF.

The rearrangement links TRBV29-1 to TRBJ1-2, with D possibly matching TRBD1 (6 bases). The length of the CDR3 is 12 residues. CDR1 and CDR2 (germline): SQVTM, ANQGSEA. Trimming pared 6 bases from V and 4 bases from J, leaving 12 bases between. The CDR3 bases are TGCAGCGTCCTAGACAGGTCCTATGGCTACACCTTC. Protein: CSVLDRSYGYTF.

The rearrangement links TRBV2 to TRBJ1-1; D remains ambiguous. The germline CDR1 and CDR2 sequences are SNHLY and FYNNEI. Trimming stripped 6 bases from V and 4 bases from J, with 12 bases between. CDR3 length: 13 residues. The CDR3 DNA reads as TGTGCCAGCAGCCCCGTTGTCGTCACTGAAGCTTTCTTT. Protein product: CASSPVVVTEAFF.

This chain connects TRBV10-1 to TRBJ1-1, with 8 bases aligning to TRBD1. Trimming at V came to 3 bases and at J to 3 bases, leaving 3 bases not matched to a gene. CDR1 is WNHNN, CDR2 SYGVQD, per germline (reference sequence). The CDR3 loop spans 14 amino acids. CDR3 protein: CASSETGGDTEAFF. CDR3 nucleotide sequence: TGCGCCAGCAGTGAAACAGGGGGAGACACTGAAGCTTTCTTT.

The V gene is TRBV2, the J gene TRBJ1-2; D gene ambiguous. V gave up 5 bases and J gave up 1 base, with 11 bases separating them. In germline, CDR1 is SNHLY, CDR2 FYNNEI. There are 14 residues in the CDR3. The CDR3 is CASSPADGNYGYTF. CDR3 DNA sequence: TGTGCCAGCAGTCCGGCGGACGGTAACTATGGCTACACCTTC.

This clone has more than one count but fewer than ten. The rearrangement joins TRBV10-3 to TRBJ2-7, with a weak D call TRBD1 (5 bases). The CDR3 sequence is 14 residues long. Germline V gene lookup returns CDR1 ENHRY and CDR2 SYGVKD. V lost 3 bases, J lost 5 bases, and 14 bases lay in between. CDR3 region: CAISDRQGGDEQYV. The CDR3 bases are TGTGCCATCAGTGACCGCCAGGGTGGCGACGAGCAGTACGTC.

V is TRBV27 and J is TRBJ2-7; D is possibly TRBD1 (6 bases). CDR3 size: 14 residues. V lost 6 bases and J lost 1, with 13 bases in between. Per germline, CDR1 MNHEY and CDR2 SMNVEV (reference sequence). The CDR3 DNA is TGTGCCAGCAGGAAAAACAGGGATTCCTACGAGCAGTACGTC. As protein: CASRKNRDSYEQYV.

The chain combines TRBV6-5 with TRBJ1-3; tentatively, D is TRBD1 (6 bases). This CDR3 has 13 amino acids. CDR1 is MNHEY, CDR2 SVGAGI, per germline. Trimming removed 6 bases at V and 4 bases at J, with 10 bases between. CDR3 bases: TGTGCCAGCAGGACAGGAGGGGGAAACACCATATATTTT. Amino acids: CASRTGGGNTIYF.

A few counts support this clone. The sample contains more than one DNA sequence encoding this CDR3. The V call is TRBV5-1, the J call TRBJ2-7, with TRBD1 matching 8 bases. The CDR3 runs to 14 residues. V shed 3 bases and J 1 base; nucleotides not matched to a gene: 3. Germline V lookup: CDR1 SGHRS, CDR2 YFSETQ. DNA for the CDR3: TGCGCCAGCAGCTCTGGACAGGGATCCTACGAGCAGTACGTC. It yields the protein CASSSGQGSYEQYV.

The chain couples TRBV2 to TRBJ2-5; D possibly uses TRBD1 or TRBD2 (6 bases each). Trimming stripped 7 bases from V and 5 bases from J, with 14 bases between. Germline CDR1 is SNHLY and CDR2 is FYNNEI. The CDR3 length is 13 residues. The CDR3 sequence: CASKAGAGETQYF. CDR3 DNA: TGTGCCAGCAAAGCAGGGGCGGGGGAGACCCAGTACTTC.

The J gene is TRBJ2-4, the V gene TRBV28; TRBD1 might be the D (6 bases). V lost 3 bases and J 3 bases, leaving 15 bases between the germline ends. Germline assignment: CDR1 MDHEN and CDR2 SYDVKM. The CDR3 consists of 16 residues. The CDR3 loop is CASSLPTGIYKNIQYF. As DNA, the CDR3 is TGTGCCAGCAGTTTGCCGACAGGAATTTACAAAAACATTCAGTACTTC.

The V gene is TRBV18, the J gene TRBJ1-1; 9 bases are shared with TRBD1. Looked up from germline, CDR1 is KGHSH and CDR2 is LQKENI. With 6 bases clipped from V and 7 bases from J, the junction kept 6 bases outside the gene matches. CDR3 length: 13 amino acids. This CDR3 reads CASSSDRGNEAFF. The CDR3 DNA is TGTGCCAGCTCGTCGGACAGGGGAAATGAAGCTTTCTTT.

The chain is built from TRBV6-5 and TRBJ2-3, with 8 bases fitting TRBD2. This CDR3 contains 14 residues. V lost 6 bases to trimming and J lost 10 bases; unmatched junction nucleotides: 12. Germline V gene data show CDR1 as MNHEY and CDR2 as SVGAGI. The CDR3 DNA sequence: TGTGCCAGCAGCGTCCCGGGACTAGGGGCCGCGCAGTATTTT. Its translation is CASSVPGLGAAQYF.